The rows below give T cell receptor beta chains drawn from one sample of a study of response to subunit inactivated influenza vaccine. TCRdb fed the RT-PCR reads into MiXCR, producing one record per CDR3 protein. The table has a few hundred thousand distinct CDR3 sequences, 6% to 9% seen once. The sequences come from PBMCs from blood, collected 23 to 25 months after vaccination. Receptors were obtained from a man aged 45 to 75 who received an inactivated influenza vaccine. The CDR3 runs from the conserved cysteine through the conserved F or W. Fields, in order: V gene, clone size, D gene, J gene, CDR3 protein, CDR3 DNA. D genes are given only for firm matches. Part of the rows lack a size; the others show once, few, many or a class for expanded clones.

TRBV20-1	few	-	TRBJ2-3	CSASFVADTQYF	TGCAGTGCTAGTTTTGTTGCGGATACGCAGTATTTT
TRBV28	few	TRBD1	TRBJ2-1	CASSVTGQGAYNEQFF	TGTGCCAGCAGTGTTACTGGACAGGGAGCCTACAATGAGCAGTTCTTC
TRBV12-3/TRBV12-4	-	TRBD1	TRBJ1-4	CASSYRGPNEKLFF	TGTGCCAGCAGTTACAGGGGTCCTAATGAAAAACTGTTTTTT
TRBV4-1	-	-	TRBJ1-4	CASSQVGDSEKLFF	TGCGCCAGCAGCCAAGTAGGGGACTCTGAAAAACTGTTTTTT
TRBV29-1	few	-	TRBJ1-1	CSAWTGGGAFF	TGCAGCGCCTGGACGGGGGGGGGAGCTTTCTTT
TRBV5-1	-	-	TRBJ1-1	CASSRDPGRNTEAFF	TGCGCCAGCAGCCGGGACCCCGGGAGGAACACTGAAGCTTTCTTT
TRBV28	few	TRBD2	TRBJ2-1	CASSILVAGGNEQFF	TGTGCCAGCAGTATACTAGTAGCGGGAGGGAATGAGCAGTTCTTC
TRBV7-2	few	TRBD1	TRBJ2-3	CASSWDRGLTDTQYF	TGTGCCAGCAGCTGGGACAGGGGGCTGACAGATACGCAGTATTTT
TRBV3-1	many	TRBD1	TRBJ2-3	CASSQDRGLTDTQYF	TGTGCCAGCAGCCAAGACAGGGGGCTTACAGATACGCAGTATTTT
TRBV10-3	few	-	TRBJ1-1	CAISEGAGTEAFF	TGTGCCATCAGTGAGGGGGCAGGGACTGAAGCTTTCTTT
TRBV6-5	few	-	TRBJ2-6	CASSYRSPTGPDVLTF	TGTGCCAGCAGTTACCGCAGCCCGACAGGTCCTGACGTCCTGACTTTC
TRBV5-1	many	-	TRBJ2-3	CASRRRISTDTQYF	TGCGCCAGCAGACGAAGGATTAGCACAGATACGCAGTATTTT
TRBV3-1	many	-	TRBJ1-6	CASSEAAYNSPLHF	TGTGCCAGCAGCGAAGCAGCCTATAATTCACCCCTCCACTTT
TRBV12-3/TRBV12-4	many	TRBD1	TRBJ2-5	CASSLAGQGYQETQYF	TGTGCCAGCAGTTTAGCGGGACAGGGGTACCAAGAGACCCAGTACTTC
TRBV9	few	TRBD2	TRBJ2-5	CASSASGRETQYF	TGTGCCAGCAGCGCCAGCGGGAGGGAGACCCAGTACTTC
TRBV18	few	-	TRBJ2-5	CASSPPAEPETQYF	TGTGCCAGCTCACCACCAGCAGAGCCCGAGACCCAGTACTTC
TRBV20-1	many	-	TRBJ2-1	CSASQTVNEQFF	TGCAGTGCTAGCCAGACAGTCAATGAGCAGTTCTTC
TRBV12-3/TRBV12-4	few	-	TRBJ2-5	CASRAGATETQYF	TGTGCCAGCAGGGCGGGTGCAACAGAGACCCAGTACTTC
TRBV20-1	few	TRBD2	TRBJ2-1	CSARGTSGEPNEQFF	TGCAGTGCTAGAGGGACTAGCGGGGAACCCAATGAGCAGTTCTTC
TRBV4-3	many	-	TRBJ1-1	CASSRTGTPNTEAFF	TGCGCCAGCAGCCGAACCGGGACACCGAACACTGAAGCTTTCTTT
TRBV5-1	-	-	TRBJ1-2	CASSLETGGKGYGYTF	TGCGCCAGCAGCTTGGAAACCGGGGGCAAGGGCTATGGCTACACCTTC
TRBV3-1	-	-	TRBJ1-2	CASSQGHRTANYGYTF	TGTGCCAGCAGCCAAGGCCACCGGACAGCTAACTATGGCTACACCTTC
TRBV19	once	-	TRBJ2-7	CASSIGPLYEQYF	TGTGCCAGTAGTATTGGTCCCCTCTACGAGCAGTACTTC
TRBV12-3/TRBV12-4	few	-	TRBJ2-7	CASGETGTGEQYF	TGTGCCAGCGGGGAGACTGGTACGGGGGAGCAGTACTTC
TRBV5-6	few	TRBD1	TRBJ1-1	CASSLGSGGNTEAFF	TGTGCCAGCAGCTTGGGATCAGGGGGGAACACTGAAGCTTTCTTT
TRBV7-8	many	-	TRBJ1-1	CASSLMGHTEAFF	TGTGCCAGCAGCTTAATGGGGCACACTGAAGCTTTCTTT
TRBV6-5	few	-	TRBJ2-5	CASSYSRGAETQYF	TGTGCCAGCAGTTACTCGAGAGGGGCAGAGACCCAGTACTTC
TRBV5-6	few	-	TRBJ2-3	CASSRGPIRDTQYF	TGTGCCAGCAGCCGGGGACCTATCCGGGATACGCAGTATTTT
TRBV6-5	many	-	TRBJ2-4	CASSYSDRGVGIQYF	TGTGCCAGCAGTTACTCGGACCGGGGCGTGGGCATTCAGTACTTC
TRBV6-5	-	TRBD2	TRBJ2-3	CASSYRLAGSADTQYF	TGTGCCAGCAGTTACCGACTAGCGGGGTCGGCAGATACGCAGTATTTT
TRBV6-1	-	TRBD1	TRBJ1-1	CASIQQGRPWEAFF	TGTGCCAGCATCCAACAGGGGAGACCCTGGGAAGCTTTCTTT
TRBV2	-	-	TRBJ2-3	CASREGRSTDTQYF	TGTGCCAGCAGGGAGGGCAGAAGCACAGATACGCAGTATTTT
TRBV12-3/TRBV12-4	-	TRBD1	TRBJ2-5	CASSLGGQYRRTQYF	TGTGCCAGCAGTTTAGGGGGACAGTATAGGAGGACCCAGTACTTC
TRBV29-1	-	-	TRBJ2-7	CSVVLYEQYF	TGCAGCGTTGTACTCTACGAGCAGTACTTC
TRBV4-1	few	TRBD1	TRBJ1-6	CASSQDITGGRGSPLHF	TGCGCCAGCAGCCAAGATATAACAGGGGGCCGTGGTTCACCCCTCCACTTT
TRBV30	-	TRBD1	TRBJ1-1	CAWSSRGMNTEAFF	TGTGCCTGGAGTTCCAGGGGGATGAACACTGAAGCTTTCTTT
TRBV20-1	many	-	TRBJ1-1	CSAPTGGNTEAFF	TGCAGTGCCCCAACGGGGGGGAACACTGAAGCTTTCTTT
TRBV10-2	-	-	TRBJ2-3	CASSEFGARGTDTQYF	TGCGCCAGCAGTGAGTTTGGGGCACGAGGAACAGATACGCAGTATTTT
TRBV3-1	few	TRBD2	TRBJ2-3	CASSQRGGPTDTQYF	TGTGCCAGCAGCCAACGCGGGGGTCCTACAGATACGCAGTATTTT
TRBV19	-	-	TRBJ2-7	CASSIGRDSYEQYF	TGTGCCAGTAGTATCGGGCGGGACTCCTACGAGCAGTACTTC
TRBV6-6	many	-	TRBJ2-5	CASRIQHQETQYF	TGTGCCAGCAGAATACAGCACCAAGAGACCCAGTACTTC
TRBV12-3/TRBV12-4	-	-	TRBJ1-4	CASSFSAALNEKLFF	TGTGCCAGCAGTTTTTCCGCGGCCCTTAATGAAAAACTGTTTTTT
TRBV5-6	few	-	TRBJ1-5	CASSFQGKSNQPQHF	TGTGCCAGCAGCTTTCAGGGGAAAAGCAATCAGCCCCAGCATTTT
TRBV7-2	-	-	TRBJ2-5	CASSLTGSRTQYF	TGTGCCAGCAGCTTAACAGGGAGCAGAACCCAGTACTTC
TRBV19	few	-	TRBJ2-3	CASSEDRIVMDTQYF	TGTGCCAGTAGTGAAGACAGGATAGTTATGGATACGCAGTATTTT
TRBV29-1	-	TRBD2	TRBJ2-7	CSVPLSGGASYEQYF	TGCAGCGTCCCCTTAAGCGGGGGGGCCTCCTACGAGCAGTACTTC
TRBV2	-	-	TRBJ1-2	CASKTGHNYGYTF	TGTGCCAGCAAAACAGGACACAACTATGGCTACACCTTC
TRBV12-3/TRBV12-4	few	-	TRBJ2-7	CASSFGRRYEQYF	TGTGCCAGCAGTTTTGGGCGGCGATACGAGCAGTACTTC
TRBV5-1	few	-	TRBJ2-2	CASGTAGDTGELFF	TGCGCCAGCGGGACAGCGGGTGACACCGGGGAGCTGTTTTTT
TRBV6-1	few	TRBD1	TRBJ1-5	CASSTALGRGLGNQPQHF	TGTGCCAGCAGCACTGCCCTGGGCAGGGGGCTCGGCAATCAGCCCCAGCATTTT
TRBV20-1	few	TRBD2	TRBJ2-3	CSARTRRGGLADTQYF	TGCAGTGCTAGGACGAGGCGGGGGGGCCTCGCAGATACGCAGTATTTT
TRBV27	many	-	TRBJ2-2	CASSPWTDTGELFF	TGTGCCAGCAGTCCCTGGACAGACACCGGGGAGCTGTTTTTT
TRBV4-3	-	-	TRBJ1-5	CASSQDGTRPNQPQHF	TGCGCCAGCAGCCAAGACGGGACGCGTCCGAATCAGCCCCAGCATTTT